This paragraph reports one T cell receptor beta chain. Its matching antigen is unknown. The CDR3 spans 15 residues. In germline, CDR1 is MDHEN, CDR2 SYDVKM. V gave up 3 bases and J gave up 1 base, with 12 bases separating them. The sample originates from a study of naive and memory T cell subsets. Study observations and caveats: Naive and memory repertoire findings lacked a ground truth for validation.

Two oligonucleotides, mixed equimolar, formed the beta constant-region primer covering TRBC1 and TRBC2. TCRdb reprocessed the UMI-ligation and nested PCR reads via MiXCR and lists one record per CDR3 protein. The repertoire holds 120,000 to 150,000 distinct CDR3 sequences, with about a sixth as singletons. The sequenced sample consisted of naive CD4+ T cells from blood. The clonotype originates from a human donor in good health. The J gene is TRBJ2-5, the V gene TRBV28; D perhaps matches TRBD2 (6 bases). The CDR3 region has the DNA TGTGCCAGCAGTTTTCGGGGGAGATTCCAAGAGACCCAGTACTTC. Its protein product is CASSFRGRFQETQYF.